This T cell receptor (beta chain) is drawn from a study of blood T cell repertoires in COVID-19. Germline assignment: CDR1 SGHRS and CDR2 YFSETQ. V was clipped by 4 bases and J by 7 bases; unmatched bases: 8. The CDR3 is made up of 15 amino acids. Some clones are missing from TCRdb's copy, which holds only in-frame ones; the method was immunoSEQ multiplex PCR. The table lists a few hundred thousand clones, about four fifths of them singletons. Enrolled during active infection, Seattle patients were then followed longitudinally. This rearrangement joins TRBV5-1 to TRBJ2-1, with 10 bases that match TRBD2. Sequenced input: peripheral blood. The clonotype comes from a person aged 70 to 85 with COVID-19, enrolled during active disease. The CDR3 loop is CASSTEAGGPNEQFF. Here the CDR3 DNA reads TGCGCCAGCAGCACCGAAGCGGGGGGGCCTAATGAGCAGTTCTTC.